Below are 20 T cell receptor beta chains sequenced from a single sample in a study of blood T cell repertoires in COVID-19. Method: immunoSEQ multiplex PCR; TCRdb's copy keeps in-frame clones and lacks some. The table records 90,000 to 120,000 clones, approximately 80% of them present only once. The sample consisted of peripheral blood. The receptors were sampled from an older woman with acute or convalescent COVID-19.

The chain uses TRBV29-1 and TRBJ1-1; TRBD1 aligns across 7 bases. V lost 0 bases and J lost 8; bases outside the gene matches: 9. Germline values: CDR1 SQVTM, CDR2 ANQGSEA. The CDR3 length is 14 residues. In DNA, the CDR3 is TGCAGCGTTGAAGATCTTCTCTGGGACAGAGAAGCTTTCTTT. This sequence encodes CSVEDLLWDREAFF.

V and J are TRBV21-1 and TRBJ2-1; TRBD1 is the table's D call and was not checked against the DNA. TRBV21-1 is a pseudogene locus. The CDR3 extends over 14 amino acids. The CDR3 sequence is CASSGRHSYNEQFF. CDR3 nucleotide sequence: TGTGCCAGCAGCGGCCGACACTCCTACAATGAGCAGTTCTTC.

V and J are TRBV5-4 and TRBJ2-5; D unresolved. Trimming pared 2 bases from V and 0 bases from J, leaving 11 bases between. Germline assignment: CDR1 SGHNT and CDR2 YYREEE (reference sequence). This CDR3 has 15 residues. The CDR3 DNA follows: TGTGCCAGCAGCTTTGGGTCCAGGTACCAAGAGACCCAGTACTTC. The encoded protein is CASSFGSRYQETQYF.

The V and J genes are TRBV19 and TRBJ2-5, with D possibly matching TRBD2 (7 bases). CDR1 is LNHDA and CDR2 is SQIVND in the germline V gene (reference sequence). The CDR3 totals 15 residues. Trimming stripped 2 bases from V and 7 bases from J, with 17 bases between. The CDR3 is CASSIKGEGLGTQYF. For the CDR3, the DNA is TGTGCCAGTAGTATAAAGGGGGAGGGCCTCGGGACCCAGTACTTC.

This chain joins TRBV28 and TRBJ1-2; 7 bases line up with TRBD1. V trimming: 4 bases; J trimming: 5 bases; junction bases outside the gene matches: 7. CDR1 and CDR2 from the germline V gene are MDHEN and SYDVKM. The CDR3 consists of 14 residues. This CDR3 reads CASSSYRGWYGYTF. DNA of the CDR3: TGTGCCAGCAGTTCATACAGGGGATGGTATGGCTACACCTTC.

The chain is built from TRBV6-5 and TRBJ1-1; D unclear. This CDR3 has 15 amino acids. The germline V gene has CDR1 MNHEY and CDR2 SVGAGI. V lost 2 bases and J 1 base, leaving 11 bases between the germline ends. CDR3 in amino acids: CASSYVERGNTEAFF. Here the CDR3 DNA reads TGTGCCAGCAGTTACGTTGAGCGGGGGAACACTGAAGCTTTCTTT.

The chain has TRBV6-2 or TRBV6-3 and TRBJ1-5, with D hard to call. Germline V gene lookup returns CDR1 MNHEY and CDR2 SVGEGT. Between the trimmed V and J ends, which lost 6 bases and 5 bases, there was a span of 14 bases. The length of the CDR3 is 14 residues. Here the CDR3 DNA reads TGTGCCAGCAGCGGAGGCCTTAGGGATCAGCCCCAGCATTTT. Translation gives CASSGGLRDQPQHF.

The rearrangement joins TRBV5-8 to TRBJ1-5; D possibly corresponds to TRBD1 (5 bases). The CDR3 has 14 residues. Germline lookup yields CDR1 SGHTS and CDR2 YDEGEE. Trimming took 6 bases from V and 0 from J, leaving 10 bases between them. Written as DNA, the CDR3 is TGTGCCAGCAAACAGGTCCATAGCAATCAGCCCCAGCATTTT. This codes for CASKQVHSNQPQHF.

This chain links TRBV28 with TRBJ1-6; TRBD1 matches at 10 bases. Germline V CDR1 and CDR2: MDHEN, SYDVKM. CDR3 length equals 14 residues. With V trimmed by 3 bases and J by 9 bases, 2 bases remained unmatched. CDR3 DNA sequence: TGTGCCAGCAGTTTCGGGACAGGGGTTTCACCCCTCCACTTT. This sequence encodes CASSFGTGVSPLHF.

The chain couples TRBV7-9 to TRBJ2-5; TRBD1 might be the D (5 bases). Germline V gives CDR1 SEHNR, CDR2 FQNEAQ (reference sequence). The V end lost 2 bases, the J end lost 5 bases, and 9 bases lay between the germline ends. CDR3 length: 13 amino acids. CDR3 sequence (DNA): TGTGCCAGCAGCTTAACCTCAGGGGAGACCCAGTACTTC. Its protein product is CASSLTSGETQYF.

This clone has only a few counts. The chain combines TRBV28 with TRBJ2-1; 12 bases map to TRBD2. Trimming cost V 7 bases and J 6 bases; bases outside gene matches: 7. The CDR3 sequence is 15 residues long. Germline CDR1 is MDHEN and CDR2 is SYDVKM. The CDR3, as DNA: TGTGCCAGCACCGTAAGACTAGCGGGAGTCAATGAGCAGTTCTTC. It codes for CASTVRLAGVNEQFF.

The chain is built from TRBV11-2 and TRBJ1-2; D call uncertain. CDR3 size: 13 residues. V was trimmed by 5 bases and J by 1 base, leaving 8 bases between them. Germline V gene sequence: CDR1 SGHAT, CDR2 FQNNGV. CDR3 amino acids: CASSQDNNYGYTF. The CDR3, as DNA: TGTGCCAGCAGCCAAGACAATAACTATGGCTACACCTTC.

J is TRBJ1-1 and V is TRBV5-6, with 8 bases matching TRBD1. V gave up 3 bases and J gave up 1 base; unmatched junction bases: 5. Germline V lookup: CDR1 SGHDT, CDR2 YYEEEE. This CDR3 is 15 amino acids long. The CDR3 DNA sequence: TGTGCCAGCAGCTCCCCCAGGGGGCGGAACACTGAAGCTTTCTTT. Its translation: CASSSPRGRNTEAFF.

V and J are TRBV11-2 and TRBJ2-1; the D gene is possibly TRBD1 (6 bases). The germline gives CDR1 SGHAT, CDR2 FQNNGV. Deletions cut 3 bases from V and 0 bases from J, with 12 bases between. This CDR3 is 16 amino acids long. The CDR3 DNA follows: TGTGCCAGCAGCTTTTCTCTGGACAGCTCCTACAATGAGCAGTTCTTC. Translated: CASSFSLDSSYNEQFF.

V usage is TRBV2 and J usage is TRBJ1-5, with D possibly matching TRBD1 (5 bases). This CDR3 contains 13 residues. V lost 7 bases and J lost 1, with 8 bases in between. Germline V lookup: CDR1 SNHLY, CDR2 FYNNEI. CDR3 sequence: CASNGGSNQPQHF. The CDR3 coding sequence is TGTGCCAGCAACGGGGGAAGCAATCAGCCCCAGCATTTT.

CDR3 coding DNA: TGTGCCAGCTCACCACAAGCAGGGTACCAGCATTTT. It codes for CASSPQAGYQHF. The chain joins TRBV18 to TRBJ1-5; a possible D gene is TRBD1 (5 bases). V shed 1 base and J shed 12 bases, with 10 bases lying between them. Per the germline V gene, CDR1 is KGHSH and CDR2 is LQKENI. The CDR3 consists of 12 residues.

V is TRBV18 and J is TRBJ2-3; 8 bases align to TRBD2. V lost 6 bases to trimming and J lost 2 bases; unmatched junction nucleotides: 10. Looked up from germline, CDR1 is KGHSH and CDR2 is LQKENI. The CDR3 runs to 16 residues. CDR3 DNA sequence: TGTGCCAGCTCCCCATTAGCGGGGAGGTTCACAGATACGCAGTATTTT. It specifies CASSPLAGRFTDTQYF. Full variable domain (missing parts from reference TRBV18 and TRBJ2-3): NAGVMQNPRHLVRRRGQEARLRCSPMKGHSHVYWYRQLPEEGLKFMVYLQKENIIDESGMPKERFSAEFPKEGPSILRIQQVVRGDSAAYFCASSPLAGRFTDTQYFGPGTRLTVL.

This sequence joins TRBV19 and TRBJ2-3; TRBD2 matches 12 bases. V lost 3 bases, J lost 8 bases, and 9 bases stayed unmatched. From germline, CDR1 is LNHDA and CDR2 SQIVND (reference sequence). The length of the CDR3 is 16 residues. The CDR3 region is CASSIGVQGLAGTQYF. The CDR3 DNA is TGTGCCAGTAGTATCGGCGTGCAGGGACTAGCGGGTACGCAGTATTTT. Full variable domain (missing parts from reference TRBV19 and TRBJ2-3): DGGITQSPKYLFRKEGQNVTLSCEQNLNHDAMYWYRQDPGQGLRLIYYSQIVNDFQKGDIAEGYSVSREKKESFPLTVTSAQKNPTAFYLCASSIGVQGLAGTQYFGPGTRLTVL.

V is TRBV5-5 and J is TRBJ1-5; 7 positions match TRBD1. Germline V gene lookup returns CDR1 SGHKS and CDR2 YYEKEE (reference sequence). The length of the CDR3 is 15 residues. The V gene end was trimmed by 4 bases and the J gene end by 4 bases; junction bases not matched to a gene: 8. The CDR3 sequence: CASSMGTVGNQPQHF. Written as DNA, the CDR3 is TGTGCCAGCAGCATGGGGACAGTTGGAAATCAGCCCCAGCATTTT. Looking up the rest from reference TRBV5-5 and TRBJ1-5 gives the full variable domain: DAGVTQSPTHLIKTRGQQVTLRCSPISGHKSVSWYQQVLGQGPQFIFQYYEKEERGRGNFPDRFSARQFPNYSSELNVNALLLGDSALYLCASSMGTVGNQPQHFGDGTRLSIL.

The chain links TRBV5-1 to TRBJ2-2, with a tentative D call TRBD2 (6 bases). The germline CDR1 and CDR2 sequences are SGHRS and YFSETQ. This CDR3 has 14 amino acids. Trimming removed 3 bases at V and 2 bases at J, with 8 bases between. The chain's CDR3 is CASSYGGNTGELFF. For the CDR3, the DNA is TGCGCCAGCAGCTACGGGGGAAACACCGGGGAGCTGTTTTTT.